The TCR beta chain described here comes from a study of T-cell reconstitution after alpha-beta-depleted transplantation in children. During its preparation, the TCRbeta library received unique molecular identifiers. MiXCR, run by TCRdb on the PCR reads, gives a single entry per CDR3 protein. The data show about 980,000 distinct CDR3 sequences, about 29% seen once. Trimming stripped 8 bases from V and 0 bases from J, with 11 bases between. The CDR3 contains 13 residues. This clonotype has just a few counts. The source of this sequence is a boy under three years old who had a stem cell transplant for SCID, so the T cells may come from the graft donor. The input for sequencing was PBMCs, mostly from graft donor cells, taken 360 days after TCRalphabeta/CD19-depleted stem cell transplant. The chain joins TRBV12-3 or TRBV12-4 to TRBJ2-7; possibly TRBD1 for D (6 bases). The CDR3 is CASGDRTSYEQYF. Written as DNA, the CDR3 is TGTGCCAGCGGAGACAGGACCTCCTACGAGCAGTACTTC.